Detailed here is one TCR beta chain. The germline V gene encodes CDR1 LGHNA and CDR2 YNFKEQ. The CDR3 is 18 residues long. Trimming removed 0 bases from V and 0 bases from J; junction bases left unmatched: 5. Per the study methods: Using reference gene primer amplification, nucleated cell counts were estimated. Clones were read by immunoSEQ multiplex PCR, and TCRdb kept only the in-frame ones, dropping some. V and J calls and clone size are given by that table; D and trimming were obtained from the DNA. This table holds 81,000 or so clones, approximately 89% found once. This entry belongs to a study of blood T cell repertoires in COVID-19. On the study more broadly: Acute-phase and convalescent COVID-19 samples originated in the United States, Italy and Spain. The analysed material was cDNA or gDNA that came from T cells, B-cell-depleted T cells, or PBMCs.

The chain links TRBV4-2 to TRBJ2-3; 11 nucleotides line up with TRBD2. Sample: peripheral blood. This clonotype was obtained from a man between 65 and 80 years old with active or convalescent COVID-19. The CDR3 nucleotides are TGTGCCAGCAGCCAAGATTACGCTAGCGGGGGGAGCACAGATACGCAGTATTTT. Protein product: CASSQDYASGGSTDTQYF.